The sequence of this T cell receptor (beta chain) was determined in a study of Graves' ophthalmopathy and Graves' hyperthyroidism. RNA transcripts were the template, and TCR beta CDR3 regions were amplified from them. Scientists carried out first-round RT-PCR using HTBI primers and then a second-round multiplex PCR. One entry per CDR3 protein results from TCRdb running MiXCR on the multiplex PCR reads. The data contain just over 400,000 distinct CDR3 sequences, about 21% of them singletons. Study findings and constraints: Blood also contained most of the expanded thyroid clonotypes above 0.001 frequency.

This CDR3 comprises 12 residues. From germline, CDR1 is MNHNS and CDR2 SASEGT. This clonotype was recorded many times. The antigen remains unidentified. Germline is not matched at one junction end, which may reflect a read error. The chain links TRBV6-1 to TRBJ2-5; 7 bases are a match to TRBD1. This receptor was taken from a woman under 30 with stable Graves' hyperthyroidism. The sample comprised peripheral blood. The CDR3: CASSETGETQYF. CDR3 DNA: TGCGCCAGCAGCGAGACAGGGGAGACCCAGTACTTC.